The rows below give T cell receptor beta chains drawn from one sample of a study of shared clonotypes between healthy human individuals. Clones were read by immunoSEQ multiplex PCR, and TCRdb kept only the in-frame ones, dropping some. The sample records 2 million to 2.5 million clones, under 95% being singletons. Material for sequencing was naive CD8+ T cells from PBMCs. Every receptor here comes from a man aged 18-30 years in good health. Some clones in this sample may be carry-over from other donors' samples. Each CDR3 is given with its conserved first and last residue. D genes are given only for firm matches. Clone size is stated in some rows and not others, as once, few, many or a class when expanded.

D	V	size	J	CDR3	DNA
.	TRBV6-5	.	TRBJ2-5	CASSYTTGDQETQYF	TGTGCCAGCAGTTACACGACGGGGGATCAAGAGACCCAGTACTTC
.	TRBV2	.	TRBJ2-7	CASSVRLQQEEQYF	TGTGCCAGCTCCGTCCGGCTACAGCAGGAAGAGCAGTACTTC
.	TRBV7-9	.	TRBJ2-5	CASSQLAFNDQETQYF	TGTGCCAGCAGCCAACTAGCCTTCAACGACCAAGAGACCCAGTACTTC
.	TRBV9	.	TRBJ2-1	CASSVSLGTSSYNEQFF	TGTGCCAGCAGCGTATCACTAGGGACCAGCTCCTACAATGAGCAGTTCTTC
.	TRBV27	.	TRBJ2-7	CASSLGGGQVGPRYEQYF	TGTGCCAGCAGTTTGGGGGGGGGACAGGTCGGCCCCCGCTACGAGCAGTACTTC
TRBD1	TRBV6-1	.	TRBJ1-2	CARGQGEGGYTF	TGTGCCAGAGGACAGGGCGAGGGTGGCTACACCTTC
TRBD1	TRBV28	once	TRBJ2-7	CASSGQVAYEQYF	TGTGCCAGCAGCGGACAGGTAGCCTACGAGCAGTACTTC
.	TRBV10-3	.	TRBJ2-5	CAISGREGETQYF	TGTGCCATCAGTGGGCGGGAAGGGGAGACCCAGTACTTC
.	TRBV30	.	TRBJ2-1	CAWSVEASYNEQFF	TGTGCCTGGAGTGTAGAAGCCTCCTACAATGAGCAGTTCTTC
.	TRBV5-8	once	TRBJ1-2	CASSLDEGAYGYTF	TGTGCCAGCAGCTTGGATGAGGGCGCCTATGGCTACACCTTC
.	TRBV9	.	TRBJ2-1	CASSPGRGSSYNEQFF	TGTGCCAGCAGCCCGGGGCGGGGAAGCTCCTACAATGAGCAGTTCTTC
.	TRBV5-6	.	TRBJ1-2	CASSLGGGTNYGYTF	TGTGCCAGCAGCTTGGGAGGGGGGACTAACTATGGCTACACCTTC
TRBD2	TRBV28	.	TRBJ2-2	CASRTGEGRNTGELFF	TGTGCCAGCAGAACGGGGGAGGGCCGGAACACCGGGGAGCTGTTTTTT
TRBD1	TRBV7-9	.	TRBJ2-3	CASSEAGTGVSTDTQYF	TGTGCCAGCAGCGAAGCCGGGACAGGGGTTAGCACAGATACGCAGTATTTT
TRBD1	TRBV5-1	few	TRBJ1-1	CASSVGQGATEAFF	TGCGCCAGCAGCGTGGGACAGGGTGCCACTGAAGCTTTCTTT
TRBD1	TRBV30	.	TRBJ2-2	CAWSGTGESGELFF	TGTGCCTGGTCCGGGACAGGGGAATCGGGGGAGCTGTTTTTT
.	TRBV28	.	TRBJ1-5	CASRPPGDRSNQPQHF	TGTGCCAGCAGGCCCCCTGGGGATCGGAGCAATCAGCCCCAGCATTTT
.	TRBV10-3	once	TRBJ2-3	CAIKGVLSTDTQYF	TGTGCCATCAAGGGTGTCCTTAGCACAGATACGCAGTATTTT
.	TRBV10-1	few	TRBJ1-1	CASRGGGGEAFF	TGCGCCAGCAGGGGAGGAGGCGGCGAAGCTTTCTTT
.	TRBV10-2	.	TRBJ1-5	CASSQGYQPQHF	TGCGCCAGCAGTCAGGGTTATCAGCCCCAGCATTTT
.	TRBV28	.	TRBJ2-1	CASSVGPESSYNEQFF	TGTGCCAGCAGTGTTGGTCCGGAGAGCTCCTACAATGAGCAGTTCTTC
.	TRBV11-2	.	TRBJ2-5	CASSLLLVVQETQYF	TGTGCCAGCAGCTTATTGTTGGTAGTGCAAGAGACCCAGTACTTC
.	TRBV27	.	TRBJ1-1	CASSWQGLNTEAFF	TGTGCCAGCAGTTGGCAGGGGCTGAACACTGAAGCTTTCTTT
.	TRBV28	.	TRBJ2-1	CASSFSPEGGNEQFF	TGTGCCAGCAGTTTCTCCCCGGAAGGGGGCAATGAGCAGTTCTTC
TRBD1	TRBV28	.	TRBJ1-1	CASSLGQGKTEAFF	TGTGCCAGCAGTTTAGGACAGGGCAAGACTGAAGCTTTCTTT
TRBD2	TRBV5-1	once	TRBJ2-1	CASSLGPSGRGNEQFF	TGCGCCAGCAGCTTGGGTCCTAGCGGGAGGGGCAATGAGCAGTTCTTC
.	TRBV7-9	.	TRBJ1-3	CASSSGGGNTIYF	TGTGCCAGCAGCTCAGGAGGGGGAAACACCATATATTTT
.	TRBV9	.	TRBJ2-1	CASSVAGSYNEQFF	TGTGCCAGCAGCGTAGCAGGATCCTACAATGAGCAGTTCTTC
.	TRBV7-9	.	TRBJ2-3	CASSLTTVRGTDTQYF	TGTGCCAGCAGCCTAACGACGGTTCGTGGCACAGATACGCAGTATTTT
TRBD1	TRBV4-3	.	TRBJ2-2	CASSQRDRVPGELFF	TGCGCCAGCAGCCAGCGCGACAGGGTCCCCGGGGAGCTGTTTTTT
.	TRBV4-3	.	TRBJ2-5	CASSQDRIGVQETQYF	TGCGCCAGCAGCCAAGATCGGATAGGGGTCCAAGAGACCCAGTACTTC
TRBD1	TRBV16	.	TRBJ1-1	CASSPPGQGGAFF	TGTGCCAGCAGTCCCCCGGGACAGGGGGGTGCTTTCTTT
TRBD2	TRBV11-2	once	TRBJ2-1	CASSLDGTSGSYRDEQFF	TGTGCCAGCAGCTTAGATGGAACTAGCGGGAGTTACCGCGATGAGCAGTTCTTC
.	TRBV5-1	.	TRBJ2-7	CASSLVTGSPYEQYF	TGCGCCAGCAGCTTGGTCACAGGGTCCCCCTACGAGCAGTACTTC
TRBD1	TRBV7-9	.	TRBJ2-7	CASSLPTNRTGGVYEQYF	TGTGCCAGCAGCCTACCGACCAACAGGACAGGGGGCGTCTACGAGCAGTACTTC
.	TRBV19	.	TRBJ1-1	CAGLDHYIGADMNTEAFF	TGTGCCGGTCTAGACCACTACATTGGGGCAGACATGAACACTGAAGCTTTCTTT
TRBD1	TRBV4-1	.	TRBJ1-4	CASSQNLQGGGKLFF	TGCGCCAGCAGCCAAAATTTGCAGGGGGGAGGAAAACTGTTTTTT